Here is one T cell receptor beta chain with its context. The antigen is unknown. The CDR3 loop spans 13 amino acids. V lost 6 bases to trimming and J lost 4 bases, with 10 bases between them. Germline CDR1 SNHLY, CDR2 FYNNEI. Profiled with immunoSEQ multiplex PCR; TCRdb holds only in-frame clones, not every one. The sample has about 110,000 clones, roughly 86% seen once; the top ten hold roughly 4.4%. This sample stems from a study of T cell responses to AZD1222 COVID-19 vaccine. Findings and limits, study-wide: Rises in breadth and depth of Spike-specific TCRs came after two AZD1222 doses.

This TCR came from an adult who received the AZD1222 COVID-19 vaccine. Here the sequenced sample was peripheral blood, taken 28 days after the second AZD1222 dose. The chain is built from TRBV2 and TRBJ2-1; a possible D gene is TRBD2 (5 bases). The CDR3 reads CASREDLYNEQFF. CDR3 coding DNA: TGTGCCAGCAGGGAGGACCTGTACAATGAGCAGTTCTTC.